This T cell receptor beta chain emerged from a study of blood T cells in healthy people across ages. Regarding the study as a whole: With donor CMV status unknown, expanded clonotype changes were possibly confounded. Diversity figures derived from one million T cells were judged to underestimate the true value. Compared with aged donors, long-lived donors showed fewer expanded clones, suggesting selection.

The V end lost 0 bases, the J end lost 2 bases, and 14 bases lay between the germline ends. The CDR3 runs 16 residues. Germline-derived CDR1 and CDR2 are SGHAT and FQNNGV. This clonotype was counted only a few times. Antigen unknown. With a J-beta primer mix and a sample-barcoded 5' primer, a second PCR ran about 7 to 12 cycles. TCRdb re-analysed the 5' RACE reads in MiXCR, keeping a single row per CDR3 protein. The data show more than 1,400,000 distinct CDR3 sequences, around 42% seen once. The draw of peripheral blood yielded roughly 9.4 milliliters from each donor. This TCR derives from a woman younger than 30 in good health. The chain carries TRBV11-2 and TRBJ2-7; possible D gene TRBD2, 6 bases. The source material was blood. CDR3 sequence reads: CASSLEAGRGTYEQYF. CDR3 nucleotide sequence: TGTGCCAGCAGCTTAGAAGCAGGACGGGGGACCTACGAGCAGTACTTC.